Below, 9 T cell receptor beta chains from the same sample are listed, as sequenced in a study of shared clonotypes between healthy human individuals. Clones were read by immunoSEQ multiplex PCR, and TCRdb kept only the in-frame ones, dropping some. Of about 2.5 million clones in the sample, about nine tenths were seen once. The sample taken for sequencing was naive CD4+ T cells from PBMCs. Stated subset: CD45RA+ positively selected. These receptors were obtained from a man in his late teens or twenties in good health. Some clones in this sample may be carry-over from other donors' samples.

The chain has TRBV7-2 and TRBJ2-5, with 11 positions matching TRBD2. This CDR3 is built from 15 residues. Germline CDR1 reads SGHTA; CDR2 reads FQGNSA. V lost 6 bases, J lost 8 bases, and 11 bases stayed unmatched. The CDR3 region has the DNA TGTGCCAGCAGTCGTCGGCTAGCGGGAGGTGGTACCCAGTACTTC. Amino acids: CASSRRLAGGGTQYF.

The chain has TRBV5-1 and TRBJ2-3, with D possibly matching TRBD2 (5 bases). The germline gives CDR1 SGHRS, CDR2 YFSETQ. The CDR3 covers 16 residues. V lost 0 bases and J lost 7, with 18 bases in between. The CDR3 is CASSLALTTTGYTQYF. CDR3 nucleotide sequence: TGCGCCAGCAGCTTGGCCCTTACCACTACGGGATATACGCAGTATTTT.

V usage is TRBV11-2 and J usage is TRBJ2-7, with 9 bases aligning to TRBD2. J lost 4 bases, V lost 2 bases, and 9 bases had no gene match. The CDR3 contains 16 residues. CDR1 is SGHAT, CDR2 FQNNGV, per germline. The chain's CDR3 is CASSLFWGSGRYEQYF. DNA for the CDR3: TGTGCCAGCAGCTTATTTTGGGGCAGCGGGAGGTACGAGCAGTACTTC.

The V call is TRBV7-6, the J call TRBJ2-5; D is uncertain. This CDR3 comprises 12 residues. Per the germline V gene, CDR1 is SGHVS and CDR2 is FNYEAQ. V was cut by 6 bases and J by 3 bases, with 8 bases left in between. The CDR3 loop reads CASSRFKETQYF. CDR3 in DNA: TGTGCCAGCAGTCGTTTTAAAGAGACCCAGTACTTC.

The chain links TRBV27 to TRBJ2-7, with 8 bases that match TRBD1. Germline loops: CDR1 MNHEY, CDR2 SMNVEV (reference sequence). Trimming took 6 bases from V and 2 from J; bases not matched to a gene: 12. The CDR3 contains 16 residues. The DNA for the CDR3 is TGTGCCAGCAGCGTTTGGTCCGGGACAGGTCCCTACGAGCAGTACTTC. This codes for CASSVWSGTGPYEQYF.

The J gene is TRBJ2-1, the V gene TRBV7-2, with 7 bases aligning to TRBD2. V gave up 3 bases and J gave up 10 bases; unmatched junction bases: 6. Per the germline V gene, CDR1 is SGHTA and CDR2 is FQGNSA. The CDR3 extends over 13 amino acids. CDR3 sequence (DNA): TGTGCCAGCAGCTTTGGGACTAAACGGGAGCAGTTCTTC. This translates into CASSFGTKREQFF.

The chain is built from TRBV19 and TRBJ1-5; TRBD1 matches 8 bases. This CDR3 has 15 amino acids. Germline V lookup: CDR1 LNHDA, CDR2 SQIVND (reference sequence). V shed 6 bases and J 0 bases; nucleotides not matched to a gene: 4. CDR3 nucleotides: TGTGCCAGTAGGCGACAGGGGTATAGCAATCAGCCCCAGCATTTT. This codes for CASRRQGYSNQPQHF.

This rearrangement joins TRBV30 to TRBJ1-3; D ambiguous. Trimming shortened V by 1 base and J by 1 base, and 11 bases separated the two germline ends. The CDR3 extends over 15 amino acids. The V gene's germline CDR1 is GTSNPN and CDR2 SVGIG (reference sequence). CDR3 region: CAWSGAGPSGNTIYF. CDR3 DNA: TGTGCCTGGAGTGGGGCAGGCCCATCTGGAAACACCATATATTTT.

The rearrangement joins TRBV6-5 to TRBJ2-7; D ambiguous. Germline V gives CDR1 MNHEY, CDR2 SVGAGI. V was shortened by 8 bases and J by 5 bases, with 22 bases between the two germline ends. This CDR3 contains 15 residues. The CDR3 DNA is TGTGCCAGCCAATACTCTCAGGCCTCTTACCACGAGCAGTACTTC. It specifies CASQYSQASYHEQYF.